The rows below give T cell receptor beta chains drawn from one sample of a study of early T cells in non-severe SARS-CoV-2 infection. TCRdb re-called the 5' RACE reads through MiXCR, storing one row per CDR3 protein. The table lists over 60,000 distinct CDR3 sequences, 9.5% to 15% of them singletons, with roughly 2.6% in the top ten. The sample in question was whole blood, obtained at baseline. These receptors came from an adult who was a healthcare worker with PCR-confirmed SARS-CoV-2 infection or an uninfected control (not recorded which). The CDR3 runs from the conserved cysteine through the conserved F or W. The order of the fields is clone size, D gene, J gene, CDR3 length, V gene, CDR3 DNA, CDR3 protein. D genes are given only for firm matches. Clone size is stated in some rows and not others, as once, few, many or a class when expanded.

size: many
D: TRBD1
J: TRBJ1-2
length: 12
V: TRBV29-1
DNA: TGCAGCGTTGAAGGGGACAGCTATGGCTACACCTTC
CDR3: CSVEGDSYGYTF

size: -
D: -
J: TRBJ1-4
length: 14
V: TRBV7-6
DNA: TGTGCCAGCAGCTTAGGCAGCTCAAATGAAAAACTGTTTTTT
CDR3: CASSLGSSNEKLFF

size: few
D: -
J: TRBJ1-6
length: 15
V: TRBV11-2
DNA: TGTGCCAGCAGCGGGGAGGGACCCTATAATTCACCCCTCCACTTT
CDR3: CASSGEGPYNSPLHF

size: -
D: TRBD2
J: TRBJ2-1
length: 16
V: TRBV5-1
DNA: TGCGCCAGCAGCCCTAGCGGGGGGGCGAGCCACAATGAGCAGTTCTTC
CDR3: CASSPSGGASHNEQFF

size: -
D: -
J: TRBJ1-2
length: 16
V: TRBV20-1
DNA: TGCAGTGCTAGAGAGGTCGGGACCGCTTTTGACTATGGCTACACCTTC
CDR3: CSAREVGTAFDYGYTF

size: -
D: -
J: TRBJ2-5
length: 15
V: TRBV28
DNA: TGTGCCAGCCCACCCCCGGGACACGAGACTAGTTCAGGGTACTTC
CDR3: CASPPPGHETSSGYF

size: many
D: -
J: TRBJ2-7
length: 15
V: TRBV6-5
DNA: TGTGCCAGCAGTTACGGAGCAGGGAACTCCTACGAGCAGTACTTC
CDR3: CASSYGAGNSYEQYF

size: -
D: -
J: TRBJ2-3
length: 14
V: TRBV27
DNA: TGTGCCAGCAGTGGACACCGCGGAGCAGATACGCAGTATTTT
CDR3: CASSGHRGADTQYF

size: -
D: TRBD1
J: TRBJ1-4
length: 15
V: TRBV5-1
DNA: TGCGCCAGCAGCGGAACGACGGGACAGGGCCAAAAACTGTTTTTT
CDR3: CASSGTTGQGQKLFF

size: -
D: TRBD2
J: TRBJ2-1
length: 16
V: TRBV4-1
DNA: TGCGCCAGCAGCCAAGTTTTAGCGGGGGCCCACAATGAGCAGTTCTTC
CDR3: CASSQVLAGAHNEQFF

size: -
D: -
J: TRBJ1-2
length: 14
V: TRBV11-2
DNA: TGTGCCAGCAGCTCAGGACAGTCTAACTATGGCTACACCTTC
CDR3: CASSSGQSNYGYTF

size: -
D: TRBD2
J: TRBJ2-7
length: 15
V: TRBV20-1
DNA: TGCAGTGCTAGAGCTGCAGCGGGGGGGATTTTCGAGCAGTACTTC
CDR3: CSARAAAGGIFEQYF

size: -
D: -
J: TRBJ2-5
length: 16
V: TRBV7-3
DNA: TGTGCCAGCAGCTTAAATGGTCCGACAATTCAAGAGACCCAGTACTTC
CDR3: CASSLNGPTIQETQYF

size: few
D: -
J: TRBJ1-5
length: 14
V: TRBV2
DNA: TGTGCCAGCAGTGGATCCAGTAGCAATCAGCCCCAGCATTTT
CDR3: CASSGSSSNQPQHF

size: many
D: TRBD2
J: TRBJ2-3
length: 17
V: TRBV11-1
DNA: TGTGCCAGCAGCTTAGGGACTAAAGCGGGGAGCACAGATACGCAGTATTTT
CDR3: CASSLGTKAGSTDTQYF

size: few
D: -
J: TRBJ2-1
length: 16
V: TRBV7-3
DNA: TGTGCCAGCAGCTTAAATTTCGGGACTCTCTACAATGAGCAGTTCTTC
CDR3: CASSLNFGTLYNEQFF

size: -
D: -
J: TRBJ2-6
length: 14
V: TRBV20-1
DNA: TGCAGTGCTAGAGTCAGCGTAGGGGCCAACGTCCTGACTTTC
CDR3: CSARVSVGANVLTF

size: many
D: -
J: TRBJ2-7
length: 13
V: TRBV11-2
DNA: TGTGCCAGCAGCTTCCAGGGTTACGACGAGCAGTACTTC
CDR3: CASSFQGYDEQYF

size: -
D: TRBD2
J: TRBJ2-2
length: 16
V: TRBV19
DNA: TGTGCCAGTAGGACCGGACTAGCGGGGAACACCGGGGAGCTGTTTTTT
CDR3: CASRTGLAGNTGELFF

size: many
D: -
J: TRBJ2-3
length: 16
V: TRBV9
DNA: TGTGCCAGCAGCGGGGGAGACAGCGAGACGACAGATACGCAGTATTTT
CDR3: CASSGGDSETTDTQYF

size: few
D: TRBD1
J: TRBJ2-1
length: 15
V: TRBV2
DNA: TGTGCCAGCAAACTCGGGACAGGCCCCCAAAGTGAGCAGTTCTTC
CDR3: CASKLGTGPQSEQFF

size: few
D: -
J: TRBJ1-2
length: 13
V: TRBV27
DNA: TGTGCCAGCAGTTCGCTATCCCGCTATGGCTACACCTTC
CDR3: CASSSLSRYGYTF